What follows are 3 T cell receptor beta chains derived from one specimen sequenced in a study of long-term antiretroviral therapy in people with HIV. The authors ran the immunoSEQ assay, v3.0, at survey level. The assay was immunoSEQ multiplex PCR, and TCRdb's table has in-frame clones only and misses some. The sample lists 16,000 or so clones, 77% occurring once. The sample in question was unsorted PBMCs, obtained 2.1 years after starting antiretroviral therapy. Receptors originate from a man between 40 and 49 years old with HIV.

This clone was counted a few times. The chain joins TRBV7-9 to TRBJ1-5, with 7 bases identical to TRBD1. There are 17 residues in the CDR3. From germline, CDR1 is SEHNR and CDR2 FQNEAQ (reference sequence). Trimming at V came to 1 base and at J to 1 base, leaving 7 bases not matched to a gene. The CDR3 bases are TGTGCCAGCAGCTTAGGCCGGGGACAGAGAAGCAATCAGCCCCAGCATTTT. Translating gives CASSLGRGQRSNQPQHF. The variable domain in full, completed from reference TRBV7-9 and TRBJ1-5, reads DTGVSQNPRHKITKRGQNVTFRCDPISEHNRLYWYRQTLGQGPEFLTYFQNEAQLEKSRLLSDRFSAERPKGSFSTLEIQRTEQGDSAMYLCASSLGRGQRSNQPQHFGDGTRLSIL.

The gene calls are TRBV7-8 and TRBJ2-7; TRBD1 aligns across 11 bases. The V gene's germline CDR1 is SGHVS and CDR2 FQNEAQ. After removal of 7 bases from V and 5 bases from J, the junction contained 10 bases not matched to a gene. CDR3 length equals 15 residues. The CDR3 DNA reads as TGTGCCAGCACCGATGGACAGGGGGCGCGCGACGAGCAGTACTTC. This codes for CASTDGQGARDEQYF. Drawing the rest from reference TRBV7-8 and TRBJ2-7, the complete variable domain is GAGVSQSPRYKVAKRGQDVALRCDPISGHVSLFWYQQALGQGPEFLTYFQNEAQLDKSGLPSDRFFAERPEGSVSTLKIQRTQQEDSAVYLCASTDGQGARDEQYFGPGTRLTVT.

This sequence joins TRBV27 and TRBJ2-2; possibly TRBD2 for D (6 bases). The CDR3 contains 17 residues. Per germline, CDR1 MNHEY and CDR2 SMNVEV (reference sequence). Trimming took 2 bases from V and 0 from J, leaving 13 bases between them. The DNA for the CDR3 is TGTGCCAGCAGTTTAGTTGGGGGAGGCCCGAACACCGGGGAGCTGTTTTTT. It translates to CASSLVGGGPNTGELFF.